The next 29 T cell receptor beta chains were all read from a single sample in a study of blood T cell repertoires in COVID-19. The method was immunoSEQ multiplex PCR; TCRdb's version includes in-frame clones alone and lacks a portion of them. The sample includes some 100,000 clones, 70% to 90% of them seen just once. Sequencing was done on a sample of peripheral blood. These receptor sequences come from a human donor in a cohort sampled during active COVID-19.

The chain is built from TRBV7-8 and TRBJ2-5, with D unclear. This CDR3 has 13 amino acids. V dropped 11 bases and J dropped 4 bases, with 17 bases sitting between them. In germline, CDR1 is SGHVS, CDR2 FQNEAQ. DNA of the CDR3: TGTGCCGGATCAAGCGTCCCCCCAGAGACCCAGTACTTC. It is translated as CAGSSVPPETQYF.

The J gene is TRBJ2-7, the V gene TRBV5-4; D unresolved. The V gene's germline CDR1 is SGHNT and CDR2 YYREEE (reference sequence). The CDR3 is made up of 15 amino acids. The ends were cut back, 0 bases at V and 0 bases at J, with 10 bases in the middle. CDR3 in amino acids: CASSLGPASSYEQYF. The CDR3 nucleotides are TGTGCCAGCAGCTTGGGGCCGGCTAGCTCCTACGAGCAGTACTTC. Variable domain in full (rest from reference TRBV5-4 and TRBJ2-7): ETGVTQSPTHLIKTRGQQVTLRCSSQSGHNTVSWYQQALGQGPQFIFQYYREEENGRGNFPPRFSGLQFPNYSSELNVNALELDDSALYLCASSLGPASSYEQYFGPGTRLTVT.

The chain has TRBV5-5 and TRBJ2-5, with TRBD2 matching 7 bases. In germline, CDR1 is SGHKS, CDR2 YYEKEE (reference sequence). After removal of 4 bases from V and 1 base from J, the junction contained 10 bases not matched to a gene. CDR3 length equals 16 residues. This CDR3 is CASSGKGTTPQETQYF. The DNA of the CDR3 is TGTGCCAGCAGCGGAAAAGGGACTACCCCCCAAGAGACCCAGTACTTC.

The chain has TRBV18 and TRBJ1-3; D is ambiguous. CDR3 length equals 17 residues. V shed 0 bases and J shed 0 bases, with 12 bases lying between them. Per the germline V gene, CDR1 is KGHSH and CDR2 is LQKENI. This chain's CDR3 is CASSPPNSGFSGNTIYF. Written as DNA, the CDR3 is TGTGCCAGCTCACCACCCAACAGCGGTTTCTCTGGAAACACCATATATTTT.

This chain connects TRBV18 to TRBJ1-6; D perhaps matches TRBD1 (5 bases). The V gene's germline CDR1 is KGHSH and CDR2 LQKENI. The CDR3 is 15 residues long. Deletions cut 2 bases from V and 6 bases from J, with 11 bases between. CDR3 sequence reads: CASSPGGGLNSPLHF. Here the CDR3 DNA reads TGTGCCAGCTCACCAGGGGGAGGACTTAATTCACCCCTCCACTTT. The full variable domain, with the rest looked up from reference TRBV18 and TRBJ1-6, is NAGVMQNPRHLVRRRGQEARLRCSPMKGHSHVYWYRQLPEEGLKFMVYLQKENIIDESGMPKERFSAEFPKEGPSILRIQQVVRGDSAAYFCASSPGGGLNSPLHFGNGTRLTVT.

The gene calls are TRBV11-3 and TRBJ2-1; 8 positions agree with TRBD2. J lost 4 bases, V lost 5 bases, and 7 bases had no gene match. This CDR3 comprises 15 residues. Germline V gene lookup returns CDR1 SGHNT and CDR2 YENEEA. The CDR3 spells CASSPGGVGYNEQFF. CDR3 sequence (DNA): TGTGCCAGCAGCCCGGGAGGGGTGGGGTACAATGAGCAGTTCTTC.

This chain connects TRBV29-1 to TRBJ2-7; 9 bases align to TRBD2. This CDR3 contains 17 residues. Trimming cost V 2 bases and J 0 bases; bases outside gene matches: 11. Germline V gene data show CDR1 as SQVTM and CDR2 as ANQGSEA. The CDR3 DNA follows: TGCAGCGTTGAAAGGGCCGGGCTAGCGGGGAGCTCCTACGAGCAGTACTTC. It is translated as CSVERAGLAGSSYEQYF.

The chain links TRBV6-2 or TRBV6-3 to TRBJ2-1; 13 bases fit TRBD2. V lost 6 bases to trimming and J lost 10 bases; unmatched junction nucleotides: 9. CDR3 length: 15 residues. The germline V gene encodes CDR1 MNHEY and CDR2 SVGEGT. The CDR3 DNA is TGTGCCAGCAGCAACGGACTAGCGGGAGTATCGGAGCAGTTCTTC. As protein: CASSNGLAGVSEQFF.

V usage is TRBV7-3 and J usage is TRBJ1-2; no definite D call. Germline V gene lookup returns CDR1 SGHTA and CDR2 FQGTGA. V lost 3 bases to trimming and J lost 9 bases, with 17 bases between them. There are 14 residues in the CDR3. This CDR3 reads CASSFPGDLRSYTF. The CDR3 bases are TGTGCCAGCAGCTTCCCCGGAGACTTGAGGAGCTACACCTTC.

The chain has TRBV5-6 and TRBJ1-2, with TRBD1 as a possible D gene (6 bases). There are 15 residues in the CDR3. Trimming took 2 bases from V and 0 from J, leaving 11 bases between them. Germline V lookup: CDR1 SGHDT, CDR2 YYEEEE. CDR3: CASSFLQGANYGYTF. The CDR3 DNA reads TGTGCCAGCAGCTTTTTACAGGGAGCTAACTATGGCTACACCTTC.

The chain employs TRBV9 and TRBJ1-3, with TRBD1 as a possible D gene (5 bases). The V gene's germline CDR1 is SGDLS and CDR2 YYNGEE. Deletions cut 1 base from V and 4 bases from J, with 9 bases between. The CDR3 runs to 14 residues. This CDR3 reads CASSVLDNGNTIYF. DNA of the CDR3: TGTGCCAGCAGCGTATTGGACAACGGAAACACCATATATTTT.

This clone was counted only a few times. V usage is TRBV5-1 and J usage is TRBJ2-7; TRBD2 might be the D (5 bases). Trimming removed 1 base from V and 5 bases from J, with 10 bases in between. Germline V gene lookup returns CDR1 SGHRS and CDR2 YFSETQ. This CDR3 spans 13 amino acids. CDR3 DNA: TGCGCCAGCAGCTTGTCATTGAGGGACGAGCAGTACTTC. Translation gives CASSLSLRDEQYF.

The CDR3 protein is CASSRTGGSGNTIYF. The CDR3, as DNA: TGCGCCAGCAGCCGAACAGGGGGATCTGGAAACACCATATATTTT. This chain links TRBV4-1 with TRBJ1-3; 8 nucleotides align to TRBD1. CDR3 length: 15 amino acids. J was trimmed by 1 base and V by 4 bases; bases with no gene match: 3. The germline V gene has CDR1 MGHRA and CDR2 YSYEKL.

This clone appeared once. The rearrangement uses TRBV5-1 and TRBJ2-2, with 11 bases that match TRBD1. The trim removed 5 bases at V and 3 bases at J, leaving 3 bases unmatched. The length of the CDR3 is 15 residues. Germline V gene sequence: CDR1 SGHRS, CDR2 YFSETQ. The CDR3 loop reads CASRPGQGDTGELFF. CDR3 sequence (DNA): TGCGCCAGCAGACCGGGACAGGGGGACACCGGGGAGCTGTTTTTT.

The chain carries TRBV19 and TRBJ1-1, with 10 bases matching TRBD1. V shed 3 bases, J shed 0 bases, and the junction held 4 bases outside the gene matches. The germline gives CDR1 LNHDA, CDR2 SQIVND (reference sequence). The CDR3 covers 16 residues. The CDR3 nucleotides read TGTGCCAGTAGTATTGGACAGGGGGACATGAACACTGAAGCTTTCTTT. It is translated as CASSIGQGDMNTEAFF.

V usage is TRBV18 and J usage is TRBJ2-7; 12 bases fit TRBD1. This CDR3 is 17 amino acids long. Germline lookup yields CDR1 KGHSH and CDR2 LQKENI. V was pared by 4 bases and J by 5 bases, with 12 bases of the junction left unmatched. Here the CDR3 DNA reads TGTGCCAGCTCACTCCGGGACAGGGGGCAAGTTAGTAACGAGCAGTACTTC. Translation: CASSLRDRGQVSNEQYF.

For the CDR3, the DNA is TGTGCCAGCAGCGCACCCCAGACAGGGGGCGAAGGCTATGGCTACACCTTC. Translation: CASSAPQTGGEGYGYTF. V is TRBV9 and J is TRBJ1-2; 10 nucleotides line up with TRBD1. The V gene's germline CDR1 is SGDLS and CDR2 YYNGEE. With V trimmed by 3 bases and J by 4 bases, 12 bases remained unmatched. CDR3 length: 17 residues.

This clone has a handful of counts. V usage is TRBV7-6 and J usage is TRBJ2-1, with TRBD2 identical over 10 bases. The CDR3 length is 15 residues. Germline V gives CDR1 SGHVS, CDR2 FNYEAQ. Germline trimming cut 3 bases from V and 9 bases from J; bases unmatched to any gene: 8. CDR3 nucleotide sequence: TGTGCCAGCAGCTTTTTTCTAGCGGGAGAGGGTGAGCAGTTCTTC. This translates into CASSFFLAGEGEQFF. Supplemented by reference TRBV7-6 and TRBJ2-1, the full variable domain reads GAGVSQSPRYKVTKRGQDVALRCDPISGHVSLYWYRQALGQGPEFLTYFNYEAQQDKSGLPNDRFSAERPEGSISTLTIQRTEQRDSAMYRCASSFFLAGEGEQFFGPGTRLTVL.

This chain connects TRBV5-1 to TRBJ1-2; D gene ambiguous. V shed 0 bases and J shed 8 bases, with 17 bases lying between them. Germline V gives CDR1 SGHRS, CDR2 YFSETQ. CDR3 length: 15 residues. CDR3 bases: TGCGCCAGCAGCTTGGGGCAGACGGCCTTCGGGGGCTACACCTTC. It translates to CASSLGQTAFGGYTF.

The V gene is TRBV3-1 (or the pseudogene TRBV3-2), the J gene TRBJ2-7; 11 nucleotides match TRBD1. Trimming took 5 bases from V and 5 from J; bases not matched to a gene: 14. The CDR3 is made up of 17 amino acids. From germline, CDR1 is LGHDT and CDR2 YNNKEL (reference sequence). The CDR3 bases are TGTGCCAGCAGCAAAAAAGGAGGGACAGGGGGTTACCACGAGCAGTACTTC. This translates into CASSKKGGTGGYHEQYF.

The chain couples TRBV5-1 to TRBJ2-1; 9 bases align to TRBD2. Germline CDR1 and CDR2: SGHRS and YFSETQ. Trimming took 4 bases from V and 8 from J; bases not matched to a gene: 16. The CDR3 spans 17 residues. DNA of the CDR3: TGCGCCAGCAGCCCCTATGGGCGGGGGGGCCAGAACGATGAGCAGTTCTTC. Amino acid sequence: CASSPYGRGGQNDEQFF. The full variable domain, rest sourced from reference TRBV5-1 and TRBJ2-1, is KAGVTQTPRYLIKTRGQQVTLSCSPISGHRSVSWYQQTPGQGLQFLFEYFSETQRNKGNFPGRFSGRQFSNSRSEMNVSTLELGDSALYLCASSPYGRGGQNDEQFFGPGTRLTVL.

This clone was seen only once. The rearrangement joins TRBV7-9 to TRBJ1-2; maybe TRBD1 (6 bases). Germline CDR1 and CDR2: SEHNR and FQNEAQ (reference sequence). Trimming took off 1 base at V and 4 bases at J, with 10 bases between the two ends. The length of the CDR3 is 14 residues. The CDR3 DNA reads TGTGCCAGCAGCTTAGGGACAGAGACCTATGGCTACACCTTC. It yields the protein CASSLGTETYGYTF. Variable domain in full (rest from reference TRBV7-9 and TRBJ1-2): DTGVSQNPRHKITKRGQNVTFRCDPISEHNRLYWYRQTLGQGPEFLTYFQNEAQLEKSRLLSDRFSAERPKGSFSTLEIQRTEQGDSAMYLCASSLGTETYGYTFGSGTRLTVV.

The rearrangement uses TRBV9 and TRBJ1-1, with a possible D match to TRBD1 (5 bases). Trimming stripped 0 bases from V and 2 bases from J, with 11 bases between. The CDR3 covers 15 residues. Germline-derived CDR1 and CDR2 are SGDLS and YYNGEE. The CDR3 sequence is CASSVGPQGNTEAFF. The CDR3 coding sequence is TGTGCCAGCAGCGTAGGCCCCCAGGGAAACACTGAAGCTTTCTTT.

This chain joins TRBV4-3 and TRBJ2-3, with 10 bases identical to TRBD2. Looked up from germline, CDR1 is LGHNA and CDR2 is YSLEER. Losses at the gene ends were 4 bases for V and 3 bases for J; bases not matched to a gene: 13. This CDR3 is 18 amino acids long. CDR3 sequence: CASSLLKPGLASTDTQYF. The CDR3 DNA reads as TGCGCCAGCAGCCTCCTAAAACCGGGACTAGCGTCAACAGATACGCAGTATTTT.

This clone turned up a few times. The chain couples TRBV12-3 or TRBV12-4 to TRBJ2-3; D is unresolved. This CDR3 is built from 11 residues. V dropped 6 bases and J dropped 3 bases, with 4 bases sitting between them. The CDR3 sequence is CASRLTDTQYF. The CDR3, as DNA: TGTGCCAGCAGGCTAACAGATACGCAGTATTTT.

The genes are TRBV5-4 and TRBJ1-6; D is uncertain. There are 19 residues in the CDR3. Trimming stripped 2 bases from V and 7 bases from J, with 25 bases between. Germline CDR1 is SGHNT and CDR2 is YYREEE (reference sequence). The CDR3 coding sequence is TGTGCCAGCAGCTTCAGTATCGGAGAGGGCCGGGTATGGAATTCACCCCTCCACTTT. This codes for CASSFSIGEGRVWNSPLHF.

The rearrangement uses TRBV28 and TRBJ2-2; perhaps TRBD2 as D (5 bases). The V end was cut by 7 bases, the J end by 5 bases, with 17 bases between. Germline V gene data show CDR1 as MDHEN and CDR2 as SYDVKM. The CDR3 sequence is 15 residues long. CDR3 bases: TGTGCCAGCATCTCATCCGGGGTATTGACCGGGGAGCTGTTTTTT. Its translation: CASISSGVLTGELFF.

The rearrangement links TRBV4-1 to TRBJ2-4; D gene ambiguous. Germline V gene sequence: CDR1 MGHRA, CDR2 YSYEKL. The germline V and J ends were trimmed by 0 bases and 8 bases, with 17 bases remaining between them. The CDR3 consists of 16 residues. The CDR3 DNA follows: TGCGCCAGCAGCCAAGATCCGAGAGGCCTGGGTCACATTCAGTACTTC. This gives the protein CASSQDPRGLGHIQYF.

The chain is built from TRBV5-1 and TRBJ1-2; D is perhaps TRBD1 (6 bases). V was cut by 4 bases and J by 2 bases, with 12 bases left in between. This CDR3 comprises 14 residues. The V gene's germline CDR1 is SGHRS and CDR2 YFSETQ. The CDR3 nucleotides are TGCGCCAGCAGCGGTACAACAGGGAACTATGGCTACACCTTC. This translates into CASSGTTGNYGYTF.